These 20 T cell receptor beta chains came from one sample sequenced in a study of cytomegalovirus exposure and HLA in healthy donors. The data were produced by immunoSEQ multiplex PCR, yet TCRdb's version contains in-frame clones alone and is incomplete. The top ten hold around 12% of the sample, which has some 260,000 clones, roughly 90% seen once. The sequenced sample consisted of PBMCs. Receptors were obtained from a man aged 18 to 29 in good health and CMV-seropositive.

The genes are TRBV6-5 and TRBJ1-2; 7 bases map to TRBD1. V gave up 4 bases and J gave up 8 bases; unmatched junction bases: 4. The CDR3 loop spans 12 amino acids. Germline V lookup: CDR1 MNHEY, CDR2 SVGAGI. The CDR3 loop reads CASSSQGGGYTF. The CDR3 DNA is TGTGCCAGCAGTTCGCAGGGGGGGGGCTACACCTTC.

The chain combines TRBV7-2 with TRBJ1-2, with 7 nucleotides matching TRBD1. Germline CDR1 and CDR2: SGHTA and FQGNSA. The CDR3 runs 12 residues. V lost 5 bases and J lost 10; bases outside the gene matches: 7. CDR3 loop: CASSLDRRVYTF. CDR3 DNA sequence: TGTGCCAGCAGCCTGGACAGGAGGGTCTACACCTTC.

This clone was seen a handful of times. CDR3 sequence reads: CASSQGLAGSYEQYF. Written as DNA, the CDR3 is TGTGCCAGCAGCCAGGGACTAGCGGGGTCCTACGAGCAGTACTTC. The chain combines TRBV14 with TRBJ2-7; 13 bases are a match to TRBD2. The CDR3 consists of 15 residues. J was trimmed by 1 base and V by 3 bases; bases with no gene match: 0. Germline V gene data show CDR1 as SGHDN and CDR2 as FVKESK.

The rearrangement links TRBV7-6 to TRBJ2-5; 10 bases are shared with TRBD1. V was clipped by 2 bases and J by 4 bases; unmatched bases: 10. The CDR3 length is 17 residues. Germline assignment: CDR1 SGHVS and CDR2 FNYEAQ. In DNA, the CDR3 is TGTGCCAGCAGCTTAACCCGTCCGGGACAGGGGATAGAGACCCAGTACTTC. This encodes CASSLTRPGQGIETQYF.

The V call is TRBV18, the J call TRBJ2-7; D may be TRBD1 (6 bases). From germline, CDR1 is KGHSH and CDR2 LQKENI. The CDR3 is 14 amino acids. Trimming removed 3 bases from V and 4 bases from J, with 13 bases in between. CDR3 sequence (DNA): TGTGCCAGCTCACCCGGACAGAATTATTACGAGCAGTACTTC. Its protein product is CASSPGQNYYEQYF.

The chain couples TRBV27 to TRBJ2-1, with D uncertain. Germline V gene sequence: CDR1 MNHEY, CDR2 SMNVEV (reference sequence). The CDR3 length is 12 residues. Trimming left V 2 bases short and J 6 bases short, with 5 bases between. The CDR3 spells CASSLPSNEQFF. The CDR3 bases are TGTGCCAGCAGTTTACCGTCCAATGAGCAGTTCTTC.

V and J are TRBV10-2 and TRBJ2-7; 11 nucleotides agree with TRBD2. CDR1 is WSHSY and CDR2 is SAAADI in the germline V gene. The CDR3 has 15 residues. After removal of 10 bases from V and 9 bases from J, the junction contained 17 bases not matched to a gene. The DNA for the CDR3 is TGCGCCACGGGGACTAGGACTAGCGGGCCGGGCGGGCAGTACTTC. Translating gives CATGTRTSGPGGQYF.

This rearrangement joins TRBV6-4 to TRBJ1-3, with a tentative D call TRBD1 (5 bases). Deletions cut 2 bases from V and 4 bases from J, with 18 bases between. This CDR3 comprises 17 residues. Germline values: CDR1 MRHNA, CDR2 SNTAGT. For the CDR3, the DNA is TGTGCCAGCAGTGACACTACCCCCTCAGGGAACGGAAACACCATATATTTT. Encoded protein: CASSDTTPSGNGNTIYF.

The chain combines TRBV20-1 with TRBJ2-5; no firm D call. The CDR3 consists of 11 residues. The V end was cut by 5 bases, the J end by 8 bases, with 12 bases between. CDR1 is DFQATT, CDR2 SNEGSKA, per germline (reference sequence). CDR3 in DNA: TGCAGTGCTTCTCAACCGGGTACCCAGTACTTC. This encodes CSASQPGTQYF.

The CDR3 protein is CSVRKRMNTEAFF. CDR3 bases: TGCAGCGTTCGGAAACGGATGAACACTGAAGCTTTCTTT. The chain carries TRBV29-1 and TRBJ1-1; no definite D call. V was shortened by 5 bases and J by 0 bases, with 10 bases between the two germline ends. Germline loops: CDR1 SQVTM, CDR2 ANQGSEA. CDR3 length: 13 amino acids. The full variable domain, with the rest looked up from reference TRBV29-1 and TRBJ1-1, is SAVISQKPSRDICQRGTSLTIQCQVDSQVTMMFWYRQQPGQSLTLIATANQGSEATYESGFVIDKFPISRPNLTFSTLTVSNMSPEDSSIYLCSVRKRMNTEAFFGQGTRLTVV.

The chain links TRBV5-6 to TRBJ2-7; D uncertain. The CDR3 has 13 amino acids. In germline, CDR1 is SGHDT, CDR2 YYEEEE. Trimming shortened V by 2 bases and J by 0 bases, and 6 bases separated the two germline ends. The CDR3: CASSLWLSYEQYF. The CDR3 DNA follows: TGTGCCAGCAGCTTATGGCTCTCCTACGAGCAGTACTTC. Based on the CDR3 plus reference TRBV5-6 and TRBJ2-7, the full variable domain is DAGVTQSPTHLIKTRGQQVTLRCSPKSGHDTVSWYQQALGQGPQFIFQYYEEEERQRGNFPDRFSGHQFPNYSSELNVNALLLGDSALYLCASSLWLSYEQYFGPGTRLTVT.

The chain joins TRBV6-1 to TRBJ1-3; unclear D gene. CDR3 length equals 18 residues. V gave up 0 bases and J gave up 0 bases, with 15 bases separating them. Germline loops: CDR1 MNHNS, CDR2 SASEGT. The CDR3 is CASSEALKFSASGNTIYF. CDR3 nucleotides: TGTGCCAGCAGTGAAGCGCTAAAATTCTCGGCCTCTGGAAACACCATATATTTT.

The rearrangement uses TRBV2 and TRBJ2-5, with 13 nucleotides matching TRBD2. Germline CDR1 SNHLY, CDR2 FYNNEI. The CDR3 is made up of 15 amino acids. Trimming at V came to 8 bases and at J to 4 bases, leaving 7 bases not matched to a gene. The CDR3 bases are TGTGCCAGCGCCGGGACTAGCGGGATTGGAGAGACCCAGTACTTC. Translation: CASAGTSGIGETQYF.

This clone was counted a few times. The V and J genes are TRBV5-1 and TRBJ1-2; D is unclear. V was trimmed by 2 bases and J by 0 bases, leaving 11 bases between them. The CDR3 is 15 residues long. Germline CDR1 and CDR2: SGHRS and YFSETQ. The CDR3 region is CASSFASGTNYGYTF. The DNA of the CDR3 is TGCGCCAGCAGCTTTGCCTCAGGTACTAACTATGGCTACACCTTC.

The rearrangement joins TRBV27 to TRBJ2-7; 7 nucleotides agree with TRBD1. J lost 3 bases, V lost 4 bases, and 9 bases had no gene match. There are 15 residues in the CDR3. The germline CDR1 and CDR2 sequences are MNHEY and SMNVEV (reference sequence). Here the CDR3 reads CASSSPGTAYYEQYF. The CDR3, as DNA: TGTGCCAGCAGTTCACCCGGGACAGCTTACTACGAGCAGTACTTC.

As for this clone: At the DNA level, this CDR3 is encoded by other sequences in the same sample as well. This chain connects TRBV27 to TRBJ2-7; 7 bases map to TRBD2. This CDR3 spans 13 amino acids. With 5 bases clipped from V and 0 bases from J, the junction kept 1 base outside the gene matches. Germline V gives CDR1 MNHEY, CDR2 SMNVEV (reference sequence). The CDR3 DNA follows: TGTGCCAGCAGTACGGGGGGCTCCTACGAGCAGTACTTC. Protein: CASSTGGSYEQYF.

The chain links TRBV29-1 to TRBJ2-2; D is tentatively TRBD1 or TRBD2 (5 bases each). The length of the CDR3 is 14 residues. Germline V gives CDR1 SQVTM, CDR2 ANQGSEA. The V end was cut by 5 bases, the J end by 0 bases, with 10 bases between. The CDR3 sequence is CSVRRGANTGELFF. In nucleotides, the CDR3 is TGCAGCGTTCGCCGGGGCGCGAACACCGGGGAGCTGTTTTTT.

This chain joins TRBV28 and TRBJ2-7, with D unresolved. V dropped 6 bases and J dropped 6 bases, with 12 bases sitting between them. Germline V gives CDR1 MDHEN, CDR2 SYDVKM. CDR3 length: 12 residues. CDR3 protein: CASSFGYREQYF. CDR3 coding DNA: TGTGCCAGCAGCTTCGGGTATCGCGAGCAGTACTTC.

This clone occurred once. This rearrangement joins TRBV6-6 to TRBJ2-2, with D hard to call. Germline V lookup: CDR1 MNHNY, CDR2 SVGAGI (reference sequence). This CDR3 comprises 13 residues. V was cut by 2 bases and J by 0 bases, with 1 base left in between. Here the CDR3 DNA reads TGTGCCAGCAGTTACCCGAACACCGGGGAGCTGTTTTTT. Its translation: CASSYPNTGELFF.

This CDR3 is CASSFKAMLKETQYF. The CDR3 DNA follows: TGTGCCAGCAGCTTTAAGGCCATGCTCAAAGAGACCCAGTACTTC. This chain links TRBV5-6 with TRBJ2-5; the D is unclear. The CDR3 runs to 15 residues. Germline-derived CDR1 and CDR2 are SGHDT and YYEEEE. Trimming took 2 bases from V and 3 from J, leaving 14 bases between them.